This entry features one TCR beta chain sequence. Its antigen remains undetermined. No much larger clonotype is one base removed from it; base qualities were not supplied. To prepare the library, RACE was applied. Sequencing instrument: NextSeq 500. During library preparation, unique molecular identifiers were attached to individual cDNA molecules so that TCRs could be counted in a quantitative, reproducible way. For every blood RNA sample, sequencing covered both the TCR alpha and TCR beta chains. The authors' pipeline ran thus. The median number of TCRs per sample was 90,000 to 100,000, ranging from about 20,000 to 750,000. V, J and CDR3 annotation of the TCR reads was carried out using the Decombinator software suite. To make PS versus PT1 abundance plots, every sample was subsampled to the same number of TCRs (28,000). TCRs were defined as expanded if absent before sensitization and observed at least eight times at the 2-week time point. The raw public data were reprocessed by TCRdb itself: fastp quality trimming at Q25, MiXCR clonotype calling, in-frame beta chains only. Entries that share a CDR3 protein sequence are merged under the most common genes and DNA. TCRdb, rather than the study authors, made the V and J calls. The sample profile shows 55,000 to 85,000 distinct CDR3 sequences; 9.8% of them were found once. 3.3% of the sample goes to the ten largest clones.

What this sample's time point label stands for: patch test 1, 2 weeks after DPC sensitization. The treatment or condition label corresponds to: therapeutic diphenylcyclopropenone sensitization with weekly scalp DPC. At each patch-test visit, blood was drawn before the patch test was applied. To be eligible, patients had to be aged 18 to 70, diagnosed with alopecia and judged suitable for DPC therapy, while pregnant patients were excluded. Total RNA was isolated from unfractionated whole blood collected in Tempus Blood RNA tubes. This sample stems from a study of human T cells and chemical hapten exposure (dated by TCRdb to the early 2020s). Broadly, across the study: For sensitization, 2% DPC in acetone was applied to a roughly 2 cm by roughly 2 cm area of upper inner arm skin. Throughout the approximately 25-week study period, patients were also given weekly therapeutic DPC doses on the scalp. Blood samples were taken from patients before sensitization (week 0) and then at 2, 6 and about 24 weeks after DPC sensitization. The libraries were sequenced as a pool, and the TCR yield per sample differed mostly because of small variations in library volumes within the pool. In alopecia patients, the study followed how the peripheral blood TCR repertoire changed in vivo over primary and secondary sensitization to diphenylcyclopropenone (DPC), a hapten. The mostly female patient cohort included alopecia areata with under or over 50% scalp involvement, alopecia totalis and alopecia universalis. For TCR sequencing, blood came from 25 to 35 alopecia patients at anywhere from one to four time points (pre-sensitization, 2, 6 and 24 weeks). Patch testing was done on the upper back using Finn chambers containing 0.01% DPC, and results were scored after 6 days according to International Contact Dermatitis Research Group standards. General study outcomes and caveats: DPC sensitization did not change the number of TCRs with a frequency above 1 in 1000, and there was no evidence of changes in global repertoire structure. A positive correlation was found between the number of PT1 expanded TCRs and patch test score, with significance reached at thresholds 8, 16 and 32 but not 4. Significantly more large CDR3 similarity clusters were formed by expanded TCRs than by pre-sensitization or healthy control sets, consistent with antigen-driven responses. Alopecia, a presumed autoimmune disease, was present in all patients, so the immune response of the patients might differ from that of healthy individuals. Repeated subsampling changed both the strength of the expansion versus patch-test correlation and the threshold at which that correlation became significant.

The V end gives up 6 bases and the J end 3 bases, leaving 8 bases in the junction not matched to a gene. CDR1 is given as MDHEN and CDR2 as SYDVKM, both from the germline V gene. From the cysteine up to the phenylalanine, the CDR3 has a length of 15 residues. The sequence is cut down to CDR3 DNA, 45 bases in frame from base 1. The clonotype originates from a middle-aged woman with alopecia areata. Some clones in this sample may be carry-over from other donors' samples. This sequence uses TRBV28 and TRBJ2-7; 10 of the junction bases match TRBD1. The input for sequencing was whole blood, taken in connection with sensitization to the hapten diphenylcyclopropenone (DPC). The DNA is as follows: TGTGCCAGCAGCCAGTCGGGACAGGGGTACTACGAGCAGTACTTC. Its translation is CASSQSGQGYYEQYF.